The 28 T cell receptor beta chains below come from one sample, sequenced in a study of beta chain features in type 1 diabetes. Study-level results: Shorter TCRB CDR3s, moderately but significantly so, were found in Type 1 diabetes patients in all four CD4+ subsets.

Since all of the isolated RNA was reverse transcribed, expressed TCRB transcripts were what got sequenced. The method was immunoSEQ multiplex PCR; TCRdb's version includes in-frame clones alone and lacks a portion of them. The table has about 700,000 clones, roughly an eighth seen once. Their target antigens are unknown. Sequencing input: naive CD4+ T cells from blood. The receptors come from a man younger than 35 with type 1 diabetes.

This clone was observed a handful of times. Distinct nucleotide sequences in the sample also encode this CDR3. This chain links TRBV30 with TRBJ1-5; D uncertain. The CDR3 is made up of 13 amino acids. Trimming took 2 bases from V and 5 from J, leaving 10 bases between them. Germline V CDR1 and CDR2: GTSNPN, SVGIG (reference sequence). The CDR3 bases are TGTGCCTGGAGTCGTACCGGGGATCAGCCCCAGCATTTT. Translating gives CAWSRTGDQPQHF.

With regard to this clone: The same CDR3 also results from other DNA sequences found in this sample. The chain links TRBV27 to TRBJ2-3; D gene ambiguous. The germline V gene encodes CDR1 MNHEY and CDR2 SMNVEV (reference sequence). V was pared by 4 bases and J by 1 base, with 3 bases between. The CDR3 length is 12 residues. The CDR3: CASSSGTDTQYF. For the CDR3, the DNA is TGTGCCAGCAGTTCGGGCACAGATACGCAGTATTTT.

This clone was seen only a few times. The chain recombines TRBV6-1 with TRBJ1-1; D is undetermined. CDR1 MNHNS and CDR2 SASEGT come from the germline V gene. The CDR3 sequence is 13 residues long. Trimming shortened V by 2 bases and J by 11 bases, and 15 bases separated the two germline ends. CDR3 loop: CASSEILSLEAFF. The CDR3 region has the DNA TGTGCCAGCAGTGAAATCCTCAGTCTGGAGGCTTTCTTT.

This clone was counted a few times. The chain couples TRBV7-2 to TRBJ1-2; 8 bases are shared with TRBD1. Germline CDR1 and CDR2: SGHTA and FQGNSA. After removal of 5 bases from V and 4 bases from J, the junction contained 12 bases not matched to a gene. This CDR3 spans 16 amino acids. The CDR3 region has the DNA TGTGCCAGCAGCCACCAATTAAACAGGGGGGGCTATGGCTACACCTTC. Its protein product is CASSHQLNRGGYGYTF.

This clone has more than one count but fewer than ten. This chain connects TRBV27 to TRBJ2-6; maybe TRBD1 (5 bases). Germline lookup yields CDR1 MNHEY and CDR2 SMNVEV (reference sequence). The CDR3 extends over 15 amino acids. V was clipped by 2 bases and J by 6 bases, with 11 bases between them. DNA of the CDR3: TGTGCCAGCAGTTTAATCCAGGGTGTGGCCAACGTCCTGACTTTC. Residues: CASSLIQGVANVLTF.

This chain links TRBV29-1 with TRBJ2-3; D possibly corresponds to TRBD2 (5 bases). With 3 bases removed from V and 2 bases from J, the gap between germline ends came to 9 bases. Germline V CDR1 and CDR2: SQVTM, ANQGSEA. The CDR3 runs 13 residues. For the CDR3, the DNA is TGCAGCGTTGAGGAGCGGTTCACAGATACGCAGTATTTT. Protein sequence: CSVEERFTDTQYF.

As to this clone: A much larger clone lies one base from this, so it may be a read error. J is TRBJ2-5 and V is TRBV11-3; D ambiguous. Germline CDR1 is SGHNT and CDR2 is YENEEA. The CDR3 runs to 11 residues. V lost 5 bases to trimming and J lost 1 base, with 2 bases between them. The DNA of the CDR3 is TGTGCCAGCAGCACCCAAGAGACCCAGTACTTC. The encoded protein is CASSTQETQYF.

The chain joins TRBV6-5 to TRBJ1-1; the match to TRBD1 covers 8 bases. Germline CDR1 is MNHEY and CDR2 is SVGAGI. The CDR3 totals 14 residues. Germline trimming cut 6 bases from V and 0 bases from J; bases unmatched to any gene: 3. CDR3 region: CASRRQGMNTEAFF. The CDR3 bases are TGTGCCAGCAGACGACAGGGGATGAACACTGAAGCTTTCTTT.

With respect to this clone: Other DNA sequences within the sample encode an identical CDR3. V usage is TRBV5-4 and J usage is TRBJ2-5; 8 positions match TRBD1. CDR3 length: 14 amino acids. Germline V gives CDR1 SGHNT, CDR2 YYREEE (reference sequence). J was trimmed by 5 bases and V by 4 bases; bases with no gene match: 7. The CDR3 spells CASSVGQGSETQYF. The CDR3 DNA reads as TGTGCCAGCAGCGTAGGACAGGGCTCGGAGACCCAGTACTTC.

V is TRBV13 and J is TRBJ2-7; 10 positions agree with TRBD2. Germline assignment: CDR1 PRHDT and CDR2 FYEKMQ (reference sequence). The CDR3 is 16 residues long. With V trimmed by 5 bases and J by 6 bases, 13 bases remained unmatched. The CDR3 here is CASSPGQVAGGGEQYF. In DNA form, the CDR3 reads TGTGCCAGCAGCCCCGGTCAGGTAGCGGGGGGTGGCGAGCAGTACTTC.

The chain has TRBV18 and TRBJ1-6, with TRBD1 identical over 7 bases. The CDR3 sequence is 14 residues long. CDR1 is KGHSH, CDR2 LQKENI, per germline. J was trimmed by 10 bases and V by 2 bases; bases with no gene match: 5. CDR3 bases: TGTGCCAGCTCACCAAACAGGGGCCCATCACCCCTCCACTTT. Residues: CASSPNRGPSPLHF.

This clone was seen a few times. The chain is built from TRBV30 and TRBJ1-1, with D unclear. Trimming shortened V by 0 bases and J by 8 bases, and 10 bases separated the two germline ends. This CDR3 spans 12 amino acids. The germline CDR1 and CDR2 sequences are GTSNPN and SVGIG (reference sequence). The CDR3: CAWSVTYAEAFF. The CDR3 DNA sequence: TGTGCCTGGAGTGTAACCTATGCCGAAGCTTTCTTT. Complete variable domain (other parts from reference TRBV30 and TRBJ1-1): SQTIHQWPATLVQPVGSPLSLECTVEGTSNPNLYWYRQAAGRGLQLLFYSVGIGQISSEVPQNLSASRPQDRQFILSSKKLLLSDSGFYLCAWSVTYAEAFFGQGTRLTVV.

The V gene is TRBV30, the J gene TRBJ1-2; D remains ambiguous. The CDR3 extends over 13 amino acids. The ends were cut back, 8 bases at V and 1 base at J, with 14 bases in the middle. Germline V gene sequence: CDR1 GTSNPN, CDR2 SVGIG (reference sequence). The CDR3 sequence: CARGEGGNYGYTF. CDR3 DNA sequence: TGTGCCCGTGGAGAGGGCGGTAACTATGGCTACACCTTC.

Turning to this clone: This CDR3 is also generated by other DNA sequences in the sample. The rearrangement links TRBV4-1 to TRBJ2-1; D might be TRBD2 (7 bases). Trimming removed 1 base from V and 4 bases from J, with 11 bases in between. Germline CDR1 and CDR2: MGHRA and YSYEKL. The CDR3 extends over 15 amino acids. This chain's CDR3 is CASSQGGGGYNEQFF. CDR3 nucleotides: TGCGCCAGCAGCCAAGGCGGGGGCGGGTACAATGAGCAGTTCTTC.

This clone was detected a few times. The chain recombines TRBV13 with TRBJ2-5; D is unclear. CDR3 size: 13 residues. Germline V gives CDR1 PRHDT, CDR2 FYEKMQ (reference sequence). The germline V and J ends were trimmed by 6 bases and 1 base, with 9 bases remaining between them. The CDR3 region is CASRRGFQETQYF. CDR3 DNA: TGTGCCAGCAGGAGAGGCTTCCAAGAGACCCAGTACTTC.

Worth noting for this clone: Germline and junction disagree at one end, which may indicate a read error. The identical CDR3 is also encoded by other nucleotide sequences in the sample. The genes are TRBV29-1 and TRBJ2-3; a weak D match, TRBD2 (5 bases). Germline CDR1 and CDR2: SQVTM and ANQGSEA. The CDR3 is 14 residues long. CDR3 DNA: TGCAGCGTTGAGGAGTACGGACTCACAGATACGCAGTACTTT. Its protein product is CSVEEYGLTDTQYF.

The rearrangement uses TRBV5-1 and TRBJ2-3; D is possibly TRBD1 (5 bases). The CDR3 is 15 amino acids. Per germline, CDR1 SGHRS and CDR2 YFSETQ. The ends were cut back, 0 bases at V and 0 bases at J, with 8 bases in the middle. The CDR3 region is CASSLGQQSTDTQYF. CDR3 nucleotides: TGCGCCAGCAGCTTGGGACAGCAGAGCACAGATACGCAGTATTTT. Filled out from reference TRBV5-1 and TRBJ2-3, the complete variable domain reads KAGVTQTPRYLIKTRGQQVTLSCSPISGHRSVSWYQQTPGQGLQFLFEYFSETQRNKGNFPGRFSGRQFSNSRSEMNVSTLELGDSALYLCASSLGQQSTDTQYFGPGTRLTVL.

The V call is TRBV4-1, the J call TRBJ2-7, with TRBD1 matching 10 bases. The germline CDR1 and CDR2 sequences are MGHRA and YSYEKL. The CDR3 covers 16 residues. V dropped 3 bases and J dropped 5; count of bases not matched to a gene: 10. The CDR3 DNA sequence: TGCGCCAGCAGCCAGGGCCCTAGGGACAGGGGCCACGAGCAGTACTTC. It is translated as CASSQGPRDRGHEQYF.

This clone came up a few times. The chain employs TRBV19 and TRBJ1-1; D gene uncertain. CDR1 LNHDA and CDR2 SQIVND come from the germline V gene (reference sequence). This CDR3 has 14 amino acids. V was shortened by 3 bases and J by 10 bases, with 18 bases between the two germline ends. CDR3 loop: CASSMALGSGIAFF. The DNA for the CDR3 is TGTGCCAGTAGTATGGCCCTTGGTTCCGGGATAGCTTTCTTT.

This chain uses TRBV7-2 with TRBJ1-2; D uncertain. CDR1 SGHTA and CDR2 FQGNSA come from the germline V gene. The ends were cut back, 5 bases at V and 5 bases at J, with 6 bases in the middle. There are 11 residues in the CDR3. This CDR3 reads CASSTGYGYTF. The CDR3 DNA is TGTGCCAGCAGCACGGGTTATGGCTACACCTTC.

This clone occurred a few times. V is TRBV5-4 and J is TRBJ2-2, with D perhaps TRBD2 (6 bases). V lost 4 bases and J lost 5, with 21 bases in between. Germline-derived CDR1 and CDR2 are SGHNT and YYREEE (reference sequence). This CDR3 contains 17 residues. The chain's CDR3 is CASSPELEGQGTGELFF. DNA of the CDR3: TGTGCCAGCAGCCCCGAGCTGGAGGGGCAGGGAACCGGGGAGCTGTTTTTT.

The chain links TRBV6-6 to TRBJ1-3, with D possibly matching TRBD1 (5 bases). CDR1 MNHNY and CDR2 SVGAGI come from the germline V gene (reference sequence). There are 14 residues in the CDR3. Between the trimmed V and J ends, which lost 6 bases and 2 bases, there was a span of 11 bases. For the CDR3, the DNA is TGTGCCAGCAGAACCACAGGAGCTGGAAACACCATATATTTT. Its translation: CASRTTGAGNTIYF.

The chain uses TRBV14 and TRBJ2-1; 12 bases line up with TRBD2. The germline gives CDR1 SGHDN, CDR2 FVKESK. The CDR3 runs 19 residues. With 4 bases clipped from V and 0 bases from J, the junction kept 10 bases outside the gene matches. The CDR3 DNA sequence: TGTGCCAGCAGCCCGCGACTAGCGGGGGCCCTGGGCTCCTACAATGAGCAGTTCTTC. Encoded protein: CASSPRLAGALGSYNEQFF. Drawing the rest from reference TRBV14 and TRBJ2-1, the complete variable domain is EAGVTQFPSHSVIEKGQTVTLRCDPISGHDNLYWYRRVMGKEIKFLLHFVKESKQDESGMPNNRFLAERTGGTYSTLKVQPAELEDSGVYFCASSPRLAGALGSYNEQFFGPGTRLTVL.

The chain couples TRBV9 to TRBJ2-1; D tentatively fits TRBD1 or TRBD2 (7 bases each). The V and J ends lost 0 bases and 4 bases respectively, with 11 bases between them. Germline assignment: CDR1 SGDLS and CDR2 YYNGEE. This CDR3 is 15 amino acids long. CDR3 DNA: TGTGCCAGCAGCGTAGGGGAGGGGGCTTACAATGAGCAGTTCTTC. Encoded protein: CASSVGEGAYNEQFF.

V usage is TRBV6-5 and J usage is TRBJ2-5; D is perhaps TRBD1 (6 bases). From germline, CDR1 is MNHEY and CDR2 SVGAGI. Trimming took off 4 bases at V and 5 bases at J, with 14 bases between the two ends. There are 14 residues in the CDR3. CDR3 loop: CASSFQGRLETQYF. The CDR3 nucleotides are TGTGCCAGCAGTTTCCAGGGGAGATTGGAGACCCAGTACTTC.

This clone was counted a few times. The chain uses TRBV7-9 and TRBJ1-2; a weak D match, TRBD1 (6 bases). The CDR3 extends over 12 amino acids. The V and J ends lost 5 bases and 4 bases respectively, with 8 bases between them. The germline V gene encodes CDR1 SEHNR and CDR2 FQNEAQ (reference sequence). The CDR3 DNA is TGTGCCAGCAGCGGACAGCGCTATGGCTACACCTTC. Translated, it gives CASSGQRYGYTF.

In this sample, this clone turned up a few times. Other DNA sequences within the sample encode an identical CDR3. This chain uses TRBV30 with TRBJ1-5, with 7 bases aligning to TRBD1. Trimming took 8 bases from V and 7 from J; bases not matched to a gene: 11. The CDR3 extends over 13 amino acids. Germline CDR1 GTSNPN, CDR2 SVGIG (reference sequence). CDR3 region: CAVRQGSGQPQHF. CDR3 DNA sequence: TGTGCCGTGAGACAGGGAAGTGGGCAGCCCCAGCATTTT.

This clone has more than one count but fewer than ten. V is TRBV19 and J is TRBJ2-7, with 12 bases lining up with TRBD1. CDR3 length equals 14 residues. V lost 10 bases to trimming and J lost 5 bases; unmatched junction nucleotides: 9. CDR1 and CDR2 from the germline V gene are LNHDA and SQIVND (reference sequence). The CDR3 region is CATKLGQGANEQYF. In DNA form, the CDR3 reads TGTGCCACCAAACTGGGACAGGGGGCTAACGAGCAGTACTTC.